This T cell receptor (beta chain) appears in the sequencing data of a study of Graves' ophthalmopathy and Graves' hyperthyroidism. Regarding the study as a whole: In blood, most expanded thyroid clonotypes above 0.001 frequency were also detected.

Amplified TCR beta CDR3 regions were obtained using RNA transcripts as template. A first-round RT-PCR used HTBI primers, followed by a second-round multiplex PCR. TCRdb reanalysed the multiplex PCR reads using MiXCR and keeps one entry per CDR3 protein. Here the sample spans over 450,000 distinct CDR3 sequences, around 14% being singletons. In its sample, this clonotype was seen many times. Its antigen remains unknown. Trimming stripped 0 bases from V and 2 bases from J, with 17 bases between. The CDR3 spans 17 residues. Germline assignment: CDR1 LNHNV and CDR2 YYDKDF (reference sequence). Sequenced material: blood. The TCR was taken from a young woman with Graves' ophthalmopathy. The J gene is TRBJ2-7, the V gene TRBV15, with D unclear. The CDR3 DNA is TGTGCCACCAGCAGAGACTTTAAGGCTAGACCTCCCTACGAGCAGTACTTC. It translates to CATSRDFKARPPYEQYF. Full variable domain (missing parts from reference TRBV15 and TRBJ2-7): DAMVIQNPRYQVTQFGKPVTLSCSQTLNHNVMYWYQQKSSQAPKLLFHYYDKDFNNEADTPDNFQSRRPNTSFCFLDIRSPGLGDTAMYLCATSRDFKARPPYEQYFGPGTRLTVT.